Each of the 18 T cell receptor beta chains below was sequenced from the same sample in a study of T cell responses to AZD1222 COVID-19 vaccine. Assay used: immunoSEQ multiplex PCR; TCRdb lists only in-frame clones, some missing. The data hold about 85,000 clones, with 85% to 90% observed a single time. The material was peripheral blood, obtained on day 0 of AZD1222 vaccination. The receptors originated from an adult in good health.

This sequence joins TRBV5-6 and TRBJ1-2; 10 nucleotides line up with TRBD1. V was pared by 5 bases and J by 0 bases, with 4 bases of the junction left unmatched. The length of the CDR3 is 15 residues. Germline V gene data show CDR1 as SGHDT and CDR2 as YYEEEE. The CDR3 DNA is TGTGCCAGCAGTCGACAGGGGGCCTCTAACTATGGCTACACCTTC. Translated, it gives CASSRQGASNYGYTF.

This rearrangement joins TRBV18 to TRBJ2-7; D call uncertain. V dropped 0 bases and J dropped 2 bases, with 8 bases sitting between them. Germline assignment: CDR1 KGHSH and CDR2 LQKENI. The CDR3 consists of 14 residues. This chain's CDR3 is CASSPPDMTYEQYF. The DNA of the CDR3 is TGTGCCAGCTCACCACCAGACATGACCTACGAGCAGTACTTC.

This chain links TRBV2 with TRBJ1-1; TRBD1 might be the D (6 bases). CDR1 is SNHLY, CDR2 FYNNEI, per germline. The CDR3 runs to 13 residues. The germline V and J ends were trimmed by 6 bases and 5 bases, with 13 bases remaining between them. The DNA of the CDR3 is TGTGCCAGCAGGGGAACAGGGTTTACTGAAGCTTTCTTT. Encoded protein: CASRGTGFTEAFF.

This chain joins TRBV7-2 and TRBJ1-2, with no clear D. V dropped 3 bases and J dropped 0 bases, with 5 bases sitting between them. Germline V gene sequence: CDR1 SGHTA, CDR2 FQGNSA. The CDR3 has 13 residues. CDR3 nucleotide sequence: TGTGCCAGCAGCTTGAGTACTAACTATGGCTACACCTTC. Translated, it gives CASSLSTNYGYTF.

The gene calls are TRBV24-1 and TRBJ2-1, with D unresolved. CDR1 is KGHDR and CDR2 is SFDVKD in the germline V gene. Trimming removed 4 bases from V and 6 bases from J, with 3 bases in between. The CDR3 length is 11 residues. The CDR3 protein is CATSEFNEQFF. The CDR3 DNA is TGTGCCACCAGTGAGTTCAATGAGCAGTTCTTC.

V gene TRBV19 combines with J gene TRBJ1-4; a possible D gene is TRBD1 (6 bases). Trimming took 5 bases from V and 3 from J, leaving 13 bases between them. Germline V gene sequence: CDR1 LNHDA, CDR2 SQIVND (reference sequence). The CDR3 consists of 15 residues. The CDR3, as DNA: TGTGCCAGTAGTCCCAGGGGCCGGCCTAATGAAAAACTGTTTTTT. The encoded protein is CASSPRGRPNEKLFF.

The chain links TRBV19 to TRBJ1-5, with D tentatively TRBD1 (5 bases). CDR1 is LNHDA, CDR2 SQIVND, per germline (reference sequence). The CDR3 runs 13 residues. Trimming shortened V by 0 bases and J by 6 bases, and 6 bases separated the two germline ends. The CDR3 region has the DNA TGTGCCAGTAGTATAGATAGGGGTCAGCCCCAGCATTTT. Encoded protein: CASSIDRGQPQHF.

This sequence joins TRBV6-6 and TRBJ2-7; 7 bases fit TRBD2. Unmatched junction bases numbered 11, after V lost 6 bases and J lost 3 bases. Germline V CDR1 and CDR2: MNHNY, SVGAGI (reference sequence). The CDR3 length is 15 residues. CDR3 DNA sequence: TGTGCCAGCAGGTCCTTTGCAGCGGGGTACTACGAGCAGTACTTC. Amino acid sequence: CASRSFAAGYYEQYF.

This sequence joins TRBV6-6 and TRBJ1-2; D is unclear. The CDR3 has 14 amino acids. Trimming took off 8 bases at V and 3 bases at J, with 16 bases between the two ends. Looked up from germline, CDR1 is MNHNY and CDR2 is SVGAGI (reference sequence). Here the CDR3 reads CASCKNPADYGYTF. The DNA for the CDR3 is TGTGCCAGCTGTAAAAACCCGGCGGACTATGGCTACACCTTC.

The chain employs TRBV10-3 and TRBJ2-2; the D is unclear. The CDR3 totals 12 residues. The germline V gene has CDR1 ENHRY and CDR2 SYGVKD. V was clipped by 4 bases and J by 5 bases, with 5 bases between them. This chain's CDR3 is CAISGVTGELFF. The DNA for the CDR3 is TGTGCCATCAGTGGCGTAACCGGGGAGCTGTTTTTT.

This chain uses TRBV7-8 with TRBJ2-7; maybe TRBD1 (5 bases). Deletions cut 5 bases from V and 3 bases from J, with 11 bases between. The CDR3 has 13 amino acids. Per germline, CDR1 SGHVS and CDR2 FQNEAQ. CDR3 in DNA: TGTGCCAGCAGCCAGGACACCCTCTACGAGCAGTACTTC. It is translated as CASSQDTLYEQYF.

The chain couples TRBV19 to TRBJ1-6, with TRBD1 identical over 8 bases. With 4 bases clipped from V and 6 bases from J, the junction kept 8 bases outside the gene matches. CDR3 length equals 16 residues. Per germline, CDR1 LNHDA and CDR2 SQIVND (reference sequence). The CDR3 nucleotides are TGTGCCAGTAGTAGTACCGGGACAGGAATTAATTCACCCCTCCACTTT. Its protein is CASSSTGTGINSPLHF.

The chain couples TRBV4-3 to TRBJ2-7, with 7 positions matching TRBD1. Germline values: CDR1 LGHNA, CDR2 YSLEER. This CDR3 has 13 amino acids. V trimming: 4 bases; J trimming: 3 bases; junction bases outside the gene matches: 3. DNA of the CDR3: TGCGCCAGCAGCCGGGACAGAAACTACGAGCAGTACTTC. Its protein is CASSRDRNYEQYF.

This rearrangement joins TRBV5-4 to TRBJ1-1; D is undetermined. Germline loops: CDR1 SGHNT, CDR2 YYREEE (reference sequence). With 0 bases removed from V and 0 bases from J, the gap between germline ends came to 6 bases. CDR3 length equals 14 residues. The CDR3 nucleotides are TGTGCCAGCAGCTTGGGGAACCTGAACACTGAAGCTTTCTTT. Translation gives CASSLGNLNTEAFF.

V usage is TRBV10-3 and J usage is TRBJ1-2, with 7 bases aligning to TRBD1. Germline lookup yields CDR1 ENHRY and CDR2 SYGVKD. CDR3 length: 14 amino acids. With V trimmed by 6 bases and J by 4 bases, 8 bases remained unmatched. The CDR3 protein is CAIRGDRPIYGYTF. CDR3 DNA: TGTGCCATCAGGGGGGACAGACCGATCTATGGCTACACCTTC.

The rearrangement uses TRBV19 and TRBJ1-1, with 7 positions matching TRBD1. Germline lookup yields CDR1 LNHDA and CDR2 SQIVND (reference sequence). Losses at the gene ends were 5 bases for V and 6 bases for J; bases not matched to a gene: 6. This CDR3 comprises 13 residues. CDR3 DNA sequence: TGTGCCAGTAGTTCCCCGACAGGGTCTGAAGCTTTCTTT. It codes for CASSSPTGSEAFF. The full variable domain, rest sourced from reference TRBV19 and TRBJ1-1, is DGGITQSPKYLFRKEGQNVTLSCEQNLNHDAMYWYRQDPGQGLRLIYYSQIVNDFQKGDIAEGYSVSREKKESFPLTVTSAQKNPTAFYLCASSSPTGSEAFFGQGTRLTVV.

J is TRBJ2-2 and V is TRBV6-2 or TRBV6-3, with D unclear. Trimming took 5 bases from V and 9 from J, leaving 7 bases between them. The CDR3 has 11 residues. Germline lookup yields CDR1 MNHEY and CDR2 SVGEGT. CDR3 region: CASSARRELFF. DNA for the CDR3: TGTGCCAGCAGTGCCCGACGGGAGCTGTTTTTT.

The chain has TRBV27 and TRBJ1-5; TRBD1 is a possible D gene (6 bases). This CDR3 spans 15 amino acids. Germline lookup yields CDR1 MNHEY and CDR2 SMNVEV (reference sequence). V lost 6 bases to trimming and J lost 5 bases, with 17 bases between them. The CDR3 DNA follows: TGTGCCAGCAGCGCAGACAGGATTAGGTATCAGCCCCAGCATTTT. The encoded protein is CASSADRIRYQPQHF.